These 18 T cell receptor beta chains came from one sample sequenced in a study of cytomegalovirus exposure and HLA in healthy donors. PCR employed 60 Vbeta and 13 Jbeta primers. Repertoires were generated with immunoSEQ multiplex PCR, while TCRdb's copy carries only in-frame clones and drops some. The table has about 200,000 clones, roughly 83% seen once. Sequencing input: PBMCs. Receptors originate from a male donor in good health and CMV-seropositive.

This clone showed up just a few times. The CDR3 sequence is CASEFGRGYEQYF. DNA of the CDR3: TGTGCCAGCGAATTCGGACGGGGGTACGAGCAGTACTTC. The chain is built from TRBV19 and TRBJ2-7; D is possibly TRBD2 (6 bases). Germline CDR1 LNHDA, CDR2 SQIVND (reference sequence). CDR3 length: 13 residues. The V end lost 9 bases, the J end lost 4 bases, and 16 bases lay between the germline ends. Using reference TRBV19 and TRBJ2-7 for the parts outside the CDR3, the full variable domain is DGGITQSPKYLFRKEGQNVTLSCEQNLNHDAMYWYRQDPGQGLRLIYYSQIVNDFQKGDIAEGYSVSREKKESFPLTVTSAQKNPTAFYLCASEFGRGYEQYFGPGTRLTVT.

This clone was counted only a few times. The rearrangement links TRBV5-1 to TRBJ2-7, with 7 bases identical to TRBD1. This CDR3 has 13 residues. J gave up 5 bases and V 6 bases, and 8 bases lay outside the gene matches. In germline, CDR1 is SGHRS, CDR2 YFSETQ. Here the CDR3 DNA reads TGCGCCAGCATGCGACAGGGAGTCGACGAGCAGTACTTC. This translates into CASMRQGVDEQYF.

This clone was seen only once. The V gene is TRBV7-9, the J gene TRBJ2-3; D gene uncertain. The CDR3 has 18 residues. The germline CDR1 and CDR2 sequences are SEHNR and FQNEAQ (reference sequence). Trimming removed 0 bases from V and 6 bases from J, with 22 bases in between. The CDR3 loop is CASSLAPVALGRLDTQYF. DNA for the CDR3: TGTGCCAGCAGCTTAGCCCCGGTGGCCCTAGGCCGGCTGGATACGCAGTATTTT.

This chain joins TRBV6-6 and TRBJ2-2, with 9 bases lining up with TRBD1. This CDR3 spans 15 amino acids. Germline loops: CDR1 MNHNY, CDR2 SVGAGI (reference sequence). J lost 7 bases, V lost 7 bases, and 10 bases had no gene match. CDR3 sequence (DNA): TGTGCCAGCACCATTCAACAGGGGGCCGGCGGGGAGCTGTTTTTT. Translated: CASTIQQGAGGELFF.

The chain carries TRBV7-2 and TRBJ2-1; possible D gene TRBD1, 5 bases. The CDR3 has 15 residues. The germline V gene encodes CDR1 SGHTA and CDR2 FQGNSA. V gave up 5 bases and J gave up 7 bases, with 18 bases separating them. The CDR3 loop reads CASSEQALVGNEQFF. In DNA, the CDR3 is TGTGCCAGCAGCGAACAGGCGTTGGTGGGAAATGAGCAGTTCTTC.

V is TRBV15 and J is TRBJ1-3; no firm D call. The germline V and J ends were trimmed by 0 bases and 0 bases, with 15 bases remaining between them. Germline CDR1 LNHNV, CDR2 YYDKDF (reference sequence). The CDR3 covers 18 residues. The CDR3 region is CATSRDLLAVTSGNTIYF. Written as DNA, the CDR3 is TGTGCCACCAGCAGAGATTTGTTGGCAGTTACCTCTGGAAACACCATATATTTT.

This chain uses TRBV10-1 with TRBJ2-5, with 9 bases identical to TRBD1. Near its end, the DNA agrees better with TRBJ2-7, so the J call may be wrong. The germline CDR1 and CDR2 sequences are WNHNN and SYGVQD (reference sequence). There are 15 residues in the CDR3. The CDR3 spells CASSRPGTGSLEQYF. CDR3 nucleotide sequence: TGCGCCAGCAGCAGGCCCGGGACAGGGAGTCTCGAGCAGTACTTC.

This chain connects TRBV19 to TRBJ1-2, with 10 bases fitting TRBD1. This CDR3 spans 13 amino acids. V lost 6 bases and J lost 9; bases outside the gene matches: 7. CDR1 is LNHDA, CDR2 SQIVND, per germline (reference sequence). The CDR3 DNA reads TGTGCCAGTAGCCTGGGGACAGGGGATAGCTACACCTTC. Translating gives CASSLGTGDSYTF.

The chain uses TRBV6-5 and TRBJ1-2; TRBD1 matches at 8 bases. The CDR3 spans 15 residues. Germline loops: CDR1 MNHEY, CDR2 SVGAGI. J gave up 8 bases and V 6 bases, and 14 bases lay outside the gene matches. The CDR3 here is CASRGDRSPFWGYTF. In DNA, the CDR3 is TGTGCCAGCAGGGGGGACAGGAGCCCTTTTTGGGGCTACACCTTC.

The chain combines TRBV4-1 with TRBJ2-2, with 7 bases identical to TRBD2. This CDR3 contains 16 residues. Losses at the gene ends were 4 bases for V and 2 bases for J; bases not matched to a gene: 7. The germline gives CDR1 MGHRA, CDR2 YSYEKL. The CDR3 spells CASSRLGTTNTGELFF. The CDR3 DNA reads as TGCGCCAGCAGCCGCTTGGGGACTACCAACACCGGGGAGCTGTTTTTT.

The CDR3 region is CASSLVSGRGQPQHF. The DNA of the CDR3 is TGTGCCAGCAGCTTAGTGTCAGGGCGGGGTCAGCCCCAGCATTTT. The V and J genes are TRBV11-2 and TRBJ1-5, with D maybe TRBD1 (5 bases). CDR3 size: 15 residues. Looked up from germline, CDR1 is SGHAT and CDR2 is FQNNGV. Trimming left V 1 base short and J 6 bases short, with 13 bases between.

CDR3 sequence (DNA): TGTGCCAGCAGTCTAGCGGGAGGGCTGCCCTACAATGAGCAGTTCTTC. Its protein product is CASSLAGGLPYNEQFF. The chain has TRBV27 and TRBJ2-1; the match to TRBD2 covers 12 bases. The V segment lost 5 bases and the J segment 2 bases; nucleotides outside the gene matches: 4. CDR1 and CDR2 from the germline V gene are MNHEY and SMNVEV (reference sequence). The length of the CDR3 is 16 residues.

V is TRBV9 and J is TRBJ2-5; D may be TRBD2 (6 bases). Between the trimmed V and J ends, which lost 0 bases and 5 bases, there was a span of 14 bases. CDR1 and CDR2 (germline): SGDLS, YYNGEE. The CDR3 runs to 15 residues. Here the CDR3 DNA reads TGTGCCAGCAGCGTAGAAATGAACGGGGGTGAGACCCAGTACTTC. Residues: CASSVEMNGGETQYF.

The V call is TRBV30, the J call TRBJ2-2; the match to TRBD2 covers 8 bases. Germline loops: CDR1 GTSNPN, CDR2 SVGIG (reference sequence). The V and J ends lost 3 bases and 3 bases, in that order; junction bases with no gene match: 3. The CDR3 consists of 14 residues. This chain's CDR3 is CAWRTSDHTGELFF. CDR3 bases: TGTGCCTGGAGGACTAGCGATCACACCGGGGAGCTGTTTTTT.

This chain uses TRBV4-1 with TRBJ1-1; unclear D gene. The CDR3 is 13 amino acids. Trimming left V 3 bases short and J 6 bases short, with 11 bases between. Germline-derived CDR1 and CDR2 are MGHRA and YSYEKL. The CDR3 spells CASSQERVAEAFF. The CDR3 DNA reads TGCGCCAGCAGCCAGGAGCGTGTCGCTGAAGCTTTCTTT.

This clone turned up a few times. CDR3 sequence (DNA): TGTGCTAGTGGTAGCGGGAGCCAAGAGACCCAGTACTTC. Its protein product is CASGSGSQETQYF. This chain connects TRBV12-5 to TRBJ2-5; TRBD2 matches at 8 bases. V shed 5 bases, J shed 1 base, and the junction held 0 bases outside the gene matches. Germline assignment: CDR1 LGHNT and CDR2 FRNRAP. The CDR3 covers 13 residues.

The chain links TRBV19 to TRBJ1-3; D perhaps matches TRBD1 (6 bases). The CDR3 is made up of 15 amino acids. Looked up from germline, CDR1 is LNHDA and CDR2 is SQIVND (reference sequence). The V end was cut by 9 bases, the J end by 4 bases, with 19 bases between. The CDR3 DNA reads as TGTGCCAGCCACTTGGCAGGGGTACCAGGAAACACCATATATTTT. It specifies CASHLAGVPGNTIYF.

This clone was counted only a few times. This chain connects TRBV29-1 to TRBJ2-5; D call uncertain. The CDR3 sequence is 12 residues long. Trimming left V 2 bases short and J 4 bases short, with 8 bases between. Per germline, CDR1 SQVTM and CDR2 ANQGSEA. The CDR3 protein is CSVENQAETQYF. CDR3 in DNA: TGCAGCGTTGAAAATCAGGCAGAGACCCAGTACTTC. The full variable domain, with the rest looked up from reference TRBV29-1 and TRBJ2-5, is SAVISQKPSRDICQRGTSLTIQCQVDSQVTMMFWYRQQPGQSLTLIATANQGSEATYESGFVIDKFPISRPNLTFSTLTVSNMSPEDSSIYLCSVENQAETQYFGPGTRLLVL.